The next 9 T cell receptor beta chains were all read from a single sample in a study of cytomegalovirus exposure and HLA in healthy donors. Primers included in the PCR were 60 Vbeta and 13 Jbeta primers. Some clones are missing from TCRdb's copy, which holds only in-frame ones; the method was immunoSEQ multiplex PCR. Of about 190,000 clones detected, approximately 82% appear once; the ten largest clones hold over 1.5%. The sequencing sample was made of PBMCs. The origin of the receptors is a man aged 40-55 years in good health and CMV-seropositive.

For this clone: The sample contains more than one DNA sequence encoding this CDR3. CDR3 sequence (DNA): TGTGCCAGCAGCTTAGGCCTAGCGGATCAAGAGACCCAGTACTTC. This codes for CASSLGLADQETQYF. This rearrangement joins TRBV7-9 to TRBJ2-5; 7 nucleotides agree with TRBD2. Germline V gene lookup returns CDR1 SEHNR and CDR2 FQNEAQ (reference sequence). Germline trimming cut 1 base from V and 2 bases from J; bases unmatched to any gene: 4. The CDR3 has 15 amino acids.

The DNA of the CDR3 is TGTGCCAGCAGTGGGGGACTAGCGGGAGTGAATGAGCAGTTCTTC. The encoded protein is CASSGGLAGVNEQFF. The chain has TRBV6-6 and TRBJ2-1; 14 nucleotides align to TRBD2. CDR1 MNHNY and CDR2 SVGAGI come from the germline V gene (reference sequence). This CDR3 spans 15 amino acids. The V gene end was trimmed by 5 bases and the J gene end by 7 bases; junction bases not matched to a gene: 4.

This clone was observed a few times. The chain joins TRBV21-1 to TRBJ2-7; TRBD1 reflects the table's D call only, with no check against the DNA. TRBV21-1 is recorded as a pseudogene. The CDR3 runs 14 residues. CDR3 sequence (DNA): TGTGCCCGACACCGGACAGGGGAAGCTGGCGAGCAGTACTTC. As protein: CARHRTGEAGEQYF.

The CDR3 bases are TGTGCCAGCTTGGGACTAGCGGGAGACAATGAGCAGTTCTTC. It codes for CASLGLAGDNEQFF. The J gene is TRBJ2-1, the V gene TRBV6-1, with 14 bases identical to TRBD2. CDR3 length equals 14 residues. Germline trimming cut 8 bases from V and 5 bases from J; bases unmatched to any gene: 2. Germline loops: CDR1 MNHNS, CDR2 SASEGT.

V is TRBV4-3 and J is TRBJ2-1; D is perhaps TRBD2 (6 bases). The CDR3 covers 16 residues. Trimming removed 1 base at V and 4 bases at J, with 14 bases between. Germline V gene data show CDR1 as LGHNA and CDR2 as YSLEER. The CDR3 DNA is TGCGCCAGCAGCCAAGGGCGCGCGGGGCGATACAATGAGCAGTTCTTC. Residues: CASSQGRAGRYNEQFF.

The CDR3 DNA is TGTGCCAGCTCACCACCGTCGGCGGGAAACACTGAAGCTTTCTTT. The encoded protein is CASSPPSAGNTEAFF. This chain connects TRBV18 to TRBJ1-1, with D uncertain. This CDR3 spans 15 amino acids. The V and J ends lost 0 bases and 2 bases respectively, with 10 bases between them. From germline, CDR1 is KGHSH and CDR2 LQKENI.

J is TRBJ2-1 and V is TRBV18, with 7 bases identical to TRBD1. The CDR3 extends over 15 amino acids. V lost 6 bases and J lost 7; bases outside the gene matches: 12. CDR1 is KGHSH, CDR2 LQKENI, per germline. The CDR3 region is CASSLQGVVMNEQFF. The CDR3 nucleotides are TGTGCCAGCTCCCTCCAGGGGGTGGTAATGAATGAGCAGTTCTTC. Full variable domain (remainder filled in from reference TRBV18 and TRBJ2-1): NAGVMQNPRHLVRRRGQEARLRCSPMKGHSHVYWYRQLPEEGLKFMVYLQKENIIDESGMPKERFSAEFPKEGPSILRIQQVVRGDSAAYFCASSLQGVVMNEQFFGPGTRLTVL.

The chain combines TRBV9 with TRBJ1-2, with D maybe TRBD1 (5 bases). The CDR3 runs to 15 residues. V lost 3 bases to trimming and J lost 2 bases, with 14 bases between them. Germline CDR1 and CDR2: SGDLS and YYNGEE. CDR3 sequence: CASSAQTALNYGYTF. In nucleotides, the CDR3 is TGTGCCAGCAGCGCTCAGACAGCTCTCAACTATGGCTACACCTTC.

The V call is TRBV5-8, the J call TRBJ2-3, with 10 bases matching TRBD2. V shed 4 bases and J 2 bases; nucleotides not matched to a gene: 10. The CDR3 sequence is 17 residues long. Germline V gene lookup returns CDR1 SGHTS and CDR2 YDEGEE. In nucleotides, the CDR3 is TGTGCCAGCAGCCTACCCCCGCTAGCGGGGGTCACAGATACGCAGTATTTT. As protein: CASSLPPLAGVTDTQYF. Drawing the rest from reference TRBV5-8 and TRBJ2-3, the complete variable domain is EAGVTQSPTHLIKTRGQQATLRCSPISGHTSVYWYQQALGLGLQFLLWYDEGEERNRGNFPPRFSGRQFPNYSSELNVNALELEDSALYLCASSLPPLAGVTDTQYFGPGTRLTVL.